Given below is one TCR beta chain in context. Its antigen is as yet unknown. The data derive from a study of cytomegalovirus exposure and HLA in healthy donors. Study-level findings and limits: Accurate predictions that matched the HLA-A and HLA-B alleles of most subjects were reportedly made from TCR beta sequences.

CDR3 size: 14 residues. In germline, CDR1 is KGHSH, CDR2 LQKENI. The V segment lost 6 bases and the J segment 4 bases; nucleotides outside the gene matches: 7. PCR primers comprised 60 Vbeta and 13 Jbeta primers. This table comes from immunoSEQ multiplex PCR, and its TCRdb copy is limited to in-frame clones, with some not included. In total, the table holds some 80,000 clones. The clonotype comes from a woman aged 25 to 39 in good health and CMV-seronegative. Input material: PBMCs. The chain joins TRBV18 to TRBJ2-7; 9 bases match TRBD1. The CDR3 here is CASSPGTGNYEQYF. The CDR3 nucleotides read TGTGCCAGCTCTCCCGGGACAGGGAATTACGAGCAGTACTTC.